Below, 26 T cell receptor beta chains from the same sample are listed, as sequenced in a study of blood T cell repertoires in COVID-19. Sequencing used immunoSEQ multiplex PCR; TCRdb keeps in-frame clones, though not all of them. The sample lists fewer than 350,000 clones; roughly 90% were seen once. The source material was PBMCs or T cells enriched from blood (not recorded which). Receptors originate from a woman in her twenties or thirties who had been exposed to COVID-19.

V and J are TRBV20-1 and TRBJ2-5; weak D call: TRBD2 (6 bases). The CDR3 contains 11 residues. The germline V gene encodes CDR1 DFQATT and CDR2 SNEGSKA (reference sequence). The chain's CDR3 is CRGGEQETQYF. The CDR3 DNA reads TGCAGGGGGGGTGAACAAGAGACCCAGTACTTC.

V and J are TRBV4-1 and TRBJ2-7; TRBD2 aligns across 8 bases. Germline V gene sequence: CDR1 MGHRA, CDR2 YSYEKL. The CDR3 extends over 13 amino acids. V lost 1 base, J lost 5 bases, and 1 base stayed unmatched. Here the CDR3 DNA reads TGCGCCAGCAGCCAAGCGACTAGCGACGAGCAGTACTTC. This gives the protein CASSQATSDEQYF.

The rearrangement uses TRBV30 and TRBJ2-7, with no clear D. The germline V gene has CDR1 GTSNPN and CDR2 SVGIG (reference sequence). This CDR3 region has 13 residues. V gave up 1 base and J gave up 2 bases, with 9 bases separating them. The CDR3 protein is CAWSGHHPYEQYF. DNA for the CDR3: TGTGCCTGGAGTGGACACCACCCCTACGAGCAGTACTTC.

The V and J genes are TRBV11-3 and TRBJ1-5, with 10 nucleotides matching TRBD1. Per germline, CDR1 SGHNT and CDR2 YENEEA. V lost 3 bases to trimming and J lost 4 bases; unmatched junction nucleotides: 3. There are 15 residues in the CDR3. The CDR3 loop is CASSLGGQGNQPQHF. The CDR3 bases are TGTGCCAGCAGCTTGGGGGGACAGGGGAATCAGCCCCAGCATTTT.

The V gene is TRBV27, the J gene TRBJ2-7; tentatively, D is TRBD1 (5 bases). The ends were cut back, 5 bases at V and 2 bases at J, with 16 bases in the middle. The CDR3 loop spans 15 amino acids. CDR1 is MNHEY and CDR2 is SMNVEV in the germline V gene (reference sequence). CDR3 protein: CASSPRSVGPYEQYF. The CDR3 DNA reads as TGTGCCAGCAGTCCCCGGTCCGTGGGGCCCTACGAGCAGTACTTC.

CDR3 in amino acids: CASSPKGGAPSSYEQYF. The CDR3 region has the DNA TGCGCCAGCAGCCCCAAAGGGGGGGCCCCTAGCTCCTACGAGCAGTACTTC. The genes are TRBV4-1 and TRBJ2-7; perhaps TRBD2 as D (7 bases). The germline V gene encodes CDR1 MGHRA and CDR2 YSYEKL. V was cut by 4 bases and J by 0 bases, with 19 bases left in between. This CDR3 has 17 residues.

J is TRBJ1-2 and V is TRBV10-3, with 11 bases matching TRBD1. From germline, CDR1 is ENHRY and CDR2 SYGVKD. Germline trimming cut 6 bases from V and 6 bases from J; bases unmatched to any gene: 9. The CDR3 contains 15 residues. This CDR3 is CAIRGTGTGGNGYTF. The CDR3 bases are TGTGCCATCAGGGGAACCGGGACAGGGGGTAATGGCTACACCTTC.

This clone was observed a single time. CDR3 region: CASSIQGRGETQYF. The CDR3 DNA reads as TGTGCCAGCAGCATACAGGGTAGAGGGGAGACCCAGTACTTC. The rearrangement joins TRBV3-1 (or the pseudogene TRBV3-2) to TRBJ2-5; tentatively, D is TRBD1 (6 bases). CDR1 and CDR2 (germline): LGHDT, YNNKEL (reference sequence). The CDR3 totals 14 residues. Trimming stripped 5 bases from V and 5 bases from J, with 15 bases between.

This chain uses TRBV19 with TRBJ1-1; 10 bases line up with TRBD1. The CDR3 totals 14 residues. Per germline, CDR1 LNHDA and CDR2 SQIVND (reference sequence). After removal of 6 bases from V and 5 bases from J, the junction contained 6 bases not matched to a gene. CDR3 loop: CASSRTGGGTEAFF. CDR3 DNA: TGTGCCAGTAGCCGGACAGGGGGAGGGACTGAAGCTTTCTTT.

There are a few counts of this clone. V is TRBV18 and J is TRBJ2-7, with a possible D match to TRBD1 (6 bases). V lost 6 bases and J lost 3, with 18 bases in between. The CDR3 has 15 amino acids. Germline lookup yields CDR1 KGHSH and CDR2 LQKENI. The chain's CDR3 is CASSPYRDTIYEQYF. In DNA form, the CDR3 reads TGTGCCAGCTCTCCCTACCGGGACACTATCTACGAGCAGTACTTC. Full variable domain (outside the CDR3, taken from reference TRBV18 and TRBJ2-7): NAGVMQNPRHLVRRRGQEARLRCSPMKGHSHVYWYRQLPEEGLKFMVYLQKENIIDESGMPKERFSAEFPKEGPSILRIQQVVRGDSAAYFCASSPYRDTIYEQYFGPGTRLTVT.

The gene calls are TRBV28 and TRBJ2-7, with TRBD2 as a possible D gene (5 bases). From germline, CDR1 is MDHEN and CDR2 SYDVKM. The CDR3 runs to 12 residues. V was trimmed by 8 bases and J by 3 bases, leaving 11 bases between them. The CDR3: CASLRGNYEQYF. In DNA, the CDR3 is TGTGCCAGCCTTCGGGGAAACTACGAGCAGTACTTC.

V usage is TRBV5-1 and J usage is TRBJ2-5, with a possible D match to TRBD1 (6 bases). This CDR3 has 14 residues. V dropped 8 bases and J dropped 3 bases, with 17 bases sitting between them. Per the germline V gene, CDR1 is SGHRS and CDR2 is YFSETQ. This chain's CDR3 is CASKTRDRKETQYF. The DNA for the CDR3 is TGCGCCAGTAAGACGAGAGACAGGAAAGAGACCCAGTACTTC.

J is TRBJ1-4 and V is TRBV6-5, with TRBD1 matching 9 bases. CDR3 length: 15 residues. Germline V gene data show CDR1 as MNHEY and CDR2 as SVGAGI. V lost 8 bases and J lost 6; bases outside the gene matches: 10. This CDR3 is CASDHKGQGYEKLFF. DNA of the CDR3: TGTGCCAGCGACCATAAAGGACAGGGGTATGAAAAACTGTTTTTT.

The chain uses TRBV19 and TRBJ1-2; possible D gene TRBD1, 5 bases. The CDR3 covers 15 residues. Trimming removed 3 bases from V and 2 bases from J, with 13 bases in between. CDR1 LNHDA and CDR2 SQIVND come from the germline V gene (reference sequence). Written as DNA, the CDR3 is TGTGCCAGTAGTATTTCTACGGGACTAAACTATGGCTACACCTTC. Translating it yields CASSISTGLNYGYTF.

The chain recombines TRBV18 with TRBJ1-1; no definite D call. The CDR3 runs to 16 residues. Trimming shortened V by 2 bases and J by 4 bases, and 17 bases separated the two germline ends. From germline, CDR1 is KGHSH and CDR2 LQKENI. The DNA of the CDR3 is TGTGCCAGCTCACCAAGGCAGGATCTCCCCCCCACTGAAGCTTTCTTT. Protein: CASSPRQDLPPTEAFF.

CDR3 in amino acids: CSVKILVNEQFF. The CDR3 DNA reads TGCAGCGTTAAAATTCTAGTGAATGAGCAGTTCTTC. The genes are TRBV29-1 and TRBJ2-1; D is unresolved. The germline gives CDR1 SQVTM, CDR2 ANQGSEA. V shed 5 bases and J shed 7 bases, with 12 bases lying between them. The CDR3 is 12 residues long.

V and J are TRBV10-2 and TRBJ2-3; 8 positions match TRBD2. J lost 4 bases, V lost 5 bases, and 5 bases had no gene match. CDR1 is WSHSY and CDR2 is SAAADI in the germline V gene. This CDR3 has 14 residues. Here the CDR3 reads CASSLSGRADTQYF. CDR3 sequence (DNA): TGCGCCAGCAGTTTGAGCGGGAGAGCAGATACGCAGTATTTT.

The chain carries TRBV7-9 and TRBJ2-7; 7 bases line up with TRBD1. The V and J ends lost 5 bases and 5 bases, in that order; junction bases with no gene match: 9. Germline CDR1 reads SEHNR; CDR2 reads FQNEAQ (reference sequence). There are 14 residues in the CDR3. The CDR3 region is CASSPTGAANEQYF. The CDR3 DNA is TGTGCCAGCAGCCCTACAGGGGCCGCCAACGAGCAGTACTTC.

This clone has only a few counts. The CDR3 region is CASSLAGYSNQPQHF. The DNA for the CDR3 is TGCGCCAGCAGCTTGGCGGGTTATAGCAATCAGCCCCAGCATTTT. The chain links TRBV5-1 to TRBJ1-5; D unresolved. The CDR3 has 15 amino acids. V was cut by 0 bases and J by 0 bases, with 7 bases left in between. Germline V CDR1 and CDR2: SGHRS, YFSETQ.

V and J are TRBV11-3 and TRBJ2-1; 11 nucleotides agree with TRBD2. The CDR3 has 17 amino acids. The J segment lost 5 bases and the V segment lost 6 bases, leaving 12 bases of the junction unmatched. CDR1 and CDR2 (germline): SGHNT, YENEEA. The CDR3 nucleotides are TGTGCCAGCAGAGGGGTAGCGGGAGGGCGGGGTAACAATGAGCAGTTCTTC. Protein: CASRGVAGGRGNNEQFF.

The J gene is TRBJ1-1, the V gene TRBV7-3; 7 bases agree with TRBD1. Trimming removed 5 bases from V and 7 bases from J; junction bases left unmatched: 7. The CDR3 runs to 13 residues. Germline CDR1 reads SGHTA; CDR2 reads FQGTGA. The CDR3 DNA reads TGTGCCAGCAGCCCGGGCCGGGACAGTGAAGCTTTCTTT. Amino acid sequence: CASSPGRDSEAFF.

The gene calls are TRBV2 and TRBJ2-7; 10 bases fit TRBD2. The CDR3 has 18 amino acids. V was pared by 1 base and J by 2 bases, with 11 bases of the junction left unmatched. Germline V gives CDR1 SNHLY, CDR2 FYNNEI. CDR3 amino acids: CASSEDGSGRLWPYEQYF. CDR3 nucleotide sequence: TGTGCCAGCAGTGAAGACGGTAGCGGGAGGCTATGGCCCTACGAGCAGTACTTC.

The genes are TRBV6-2 or TRBV6-3 and TRBJ2-7; TRBD2 might be the D (6 bases). This CDR3 has 14 amino acids. Trimming shortened V by 6 bases and J by 3 bases, and 15 bases separated the two germline ends. The V gene's germline CDR1 is MNHEY and CDR2 SVGEGT. The CDR3 DNA sequence: TGTGCCAGCAGCGGTACGGGGGTCTACTACGAGCAGTACTTC. Translated: CASSGTGVYYEQYF.

In nucleotides, the CDR3 is TGTGCCAGCAGCTTAGCCGCAGGACAGGGGAAGGGCACTGAAGCTTTCTTT. Translated: CASSLAAGQGKGTEAFF. J is TRBJ1-1 and V is TRBV7-6, with TRBD1 identical over 9 bases. Per germline, CDR1 SGHVS and CDR2 FNYEAQ. The CDR3 spans 17 residues. The trim removed 0 bases at V and 4 bases at J, leaving 9 bases unmatched.

The CDR3 here is CASSLGNYMNTEAFF. The CDR3 coding sequence is TGTGCCAGCAGCTTAGGTAACTACATGAACACTGAAGCTTTCTTT. V gene TRBV7-9 combines with J gene TRBJ1-1; D unclear. V was pared by 1 base and J by 0 bases, with 9 bases between. Germline assignment: CDR1 SEHNR and CDR2 FQNEAQ (reference sequence). This CDR3 comprises 15 residues.

The rearrangement joins TRBV7-3 to TRBJ2-3; TRBD1 is a possible D gene (6 bases). V was trimmed by 7 bases and J by 6 bases, leaving 20 bases between them. The CDR3 totals 15 residues. From germline, CDR1 is SGHTA and CDR2 FQGTGA. CDR3 sequence reads: CASTPRGSPADTQYF. CDR3 sequence (DNA): TGTGCCAGCACCCCAAGGGGGTCTCCCGCGGATACGCAGTATTTT.